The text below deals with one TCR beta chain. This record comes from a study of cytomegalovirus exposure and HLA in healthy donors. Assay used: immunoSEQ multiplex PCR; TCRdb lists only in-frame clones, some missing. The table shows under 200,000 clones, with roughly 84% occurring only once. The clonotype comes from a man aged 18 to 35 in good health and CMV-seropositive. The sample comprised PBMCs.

The CDR3 DNA sequence: TGTGCCAGCAGCCCCCTGGACAGGAGAAGCACAGATACGCAGTATTTT. Amino acid sequence: CASSPLDRRSTDTQYF. The J gene is TRBJ2-3, the V gene TRBV5-6, with 7 bases identical to TRBD1. Germline-derived CDR1 and CDR2 are SGHDT and YYEEEE. V dropped 4 bases and J dropped 0; count of bases not matched to a gene: 8. This CDR3 comprises 16 residues.